These 21 T cell receptor beta chains originate from one sample sequenced in a study of TIL therapy for anti-PD-1-resistant metastatic lung cancer. Time point here: pre-treatment sample, taken before nivolumab and TIL therapy. Sequencing used immunoSEQ v3. Generated by immunoSEQ multiplex PCR, the TCRdb table keeps only in-frame clones and is missing some. The sample yields 25,000 to 40,000 clones, 74% seen once. The material was blood, obtained at baseline. All receptors come from a woman aged 30 to 85 with non-small cell lung cancer.

The chain has TRBV27 and TRBJ2-7, with 8 bases aligning to TRBD1. The CDR3 extends over 15 amino acids. The J segment lost 7 bases and the V segment lost 3 bases, leaving 11 bases of the junction unmatched. The germline V gene encodes CDR1 MNHEY and CDR2 SMNVEV (reference sequence). The CDR3 region has the DNA TGTGCCAGCAGTTTCAGTACCAGGGGGCGAGGGGAGCAGTACTTC. Amino acid sequence: CASSFSTRGRGEQYF.

The rearrangement joins TRBV4-2 to TRBJ2-1; 7 bases match TRBD2. CDR3 length: 16 amino acids. The ends lost 3 bases at V and 6 bases at J; junction bases unmatched: 11. Germline-derived CDR1 and CDR2 are LGHNA and YNFKEQ. The CDR3 sequence: CASSQRGLDPSNEQFF. CDR3 in DNA: TGTGCCAGCAGCCAGCGTGGACTAGACCCGTCCAATGAGCAGTTCTTC.

V gene TRBV27 combines with J gene TRBJ1-5; TRBD1 agrees at 7 bases. V gave up 5 bases and J gave up 6 bases; unmatched junction bases: 10. Looked up from germline, CDR1 is MNHEY and CDR2 is SMNVEV (reference sequence). The CDR3 totals 15 residues. CDR3: CASSLGQPTSQPQHF. CDR3 sequence (DNA): TGTGCCAGCAGTCTGGGACAGCCCACCAGTCAGCCCCAGCATTTT.

This chain connects TRBV27 to TRBJ2-1, with a tentative D call TRBD1 (6 bases). Germline lookup yields CDR1 MNHEY and CDR2 SMNVEV (reference sequence). Trimming removed 7 bases at V and 8 bases at J, with 9 bases between. The CDR3 runs to 11 residues. The CDR3 protein is CASTGAYEQFF. The CDR3 nucleotides read TGTGCCAGCACAGGGGCCTATGAGCAGTTCTTC.

The gene calls are TRBV27 and TRBJ1-2, with D maybe TRBD1 (5 bases). The CDR3 runs 15 residues. Germline CDR1 reads MNHEY; CDR2 reads SMNVEV (reference sequence). Trimming removed 3 bases at V and 8 bases at J, with 19 bases between. The CDR3 nucleotides are TGTGCCAGCAGTTTGGGTTCAGGGAGGAGGACGGGCTACACCTTC. It is translated as CASSLGSGRRTGYTF.

The rearrangement uses TRBV7-9 and TRBJ2-1; tentatively, D is TRBD1 (5 bases). CDR1 and CDR2 (germline): SEHNR, FQNEAQ (reference sequence). The V end was cut by 1 base, the J end by 9 bases, with 13 bases between. The CDR3 runs to 14 residues. The CDR3 is CASSLVDKRVEQFF. CDR3 DNA sequence: TGTGCCAGCAGCTTAGTGGACAAGAGAGTTGAGCAGTTCTTC.

This chain joins TRBV11-2 and TRBJ2-1; D is possibly TRBD2 (5 bases). The ends were cut back, 6 bases at V and 4 bases at J, with 19 bases in the middle. The CDR3 contains 16 residues. The germline CDR1 and CDR2 sequences are SGHAT and FQNNGV. CDR3 sequence reads: CASSYEAGGLYNEQFF. CDR3 DNA: TGTGCCAGCAGTTATGAAGCAGGAGGCCTTTACAATGAGCAGTTCTTC.

J is TRBJ1-1 and V is TRBV7-9; D not certain. With 7 bases removed from V and 3 bases from J, the gap between germline ends came to 18 bases. Looked up from germline, CDR1 is SEHNR and CDR2 is FQNEAQ (reference sequence). The CDR3 sequence is 15 residues long. Here the CDR3 reads CASTILGSGDTEAFF. CDR3 in DNA: TGTGCCAGCACCATTTTGGGGAGTGGAGACACTGAAGCTTTCTTT. Supplemented by reference TRBV7-9 and TRBJ1-1, the full variable domain reads DTGVSQNPRHKITKRGQNVTFRCDPISEHNRLYWYRQTLGQGPEFLTYFQNEAQLEKSRLLSDRFSAERPKGSFSTLEIQRTEQGDSAMYLCASTILGSGDTEAFFGQGTRLTVV.

The chain couples TRBV5-1 to TRBJ2-3; no clear D gene. Deletions cut 0 bases from V and 6 bases from J, with 14 bases between. This CDR3 comprises 15 residues. The germline V gene has CDR1 SGHRS and CDR2 YFSETQ. CDR3 bases: TGCGCCAGCAGCTTGGAGTCGGCAGCACTCGATACGCAGTATTTT. Amino acids: CASSLESAALDTQYF.

This chain links TRBV19 with TRBJ2-5; 7 nucleotides match TRBD1. V lost 3 bases and J lost 5; bases outside the gene matches: 6. Germline-derived CDR1 and CDR2 are LNHDA and SQIVND (reference sequence). CDR3 length: 14 residues. Here the CDR3 DNA reads TGTGCCAGTAGTATGACAGGGCCCGTTGAGACCCAGTACTTC. Protein product: CASSMTGPVETQYF.

The chain employs TRBV5-4 and TRBJ2-1; the D is unclear. V lost 2 bases, J lost 9 bases, and 6 bases lay in between. Per the germline V gene, CDR1 is SGHNT and CDR2 is YYREEE (reference sequence). CDR3 length equals 11 residues. This CDR3 is CASSFAREQFF. CDR3 nucleotide sequence: TGTGCCAGCAGCTTTGCACGTGAGCAGTTCTTC.

This chain links TRBV2 with TRBJ2-3; D might be TRBD2 (6 bases). Looked up from germline, CDR1 is SNHLY and CDR2 is FYNNEI. This CDR3 is built from 15 residues. Trimming cost V 1 base and J 6 bases, with 14 bases left between them. The CDR3 sequence: CASSEGRGGTDTQYF. CDR3 nucleotides: TGTGCCAGCAGTGAAGGGCGGGGAGGAACGGATACGCAGTATTTT.

The chain employs TRBV7-8 and TRBJ1-5; tentative D call: TRBD1 (5 bases). V lost 0 bases to trimming and J lost 6 bases, with 12 bases between them. The length of the CDR3 is 15 residues. CDR1 SGHVS and CDR2 FQNEAQ come from the germline V gene. The CDR3 bases are TGTGCCAGCAGCTTAGCCCGACAGACTGTTCAGCCCCAGCATTTT. It is translated as CASSLARQTVQPQHF.

For the CDR3, the DNA is TGTGCCAGCAGCTTAGGAGGGAGTAATGAGCAGTTCTTC. The encoded protein is CASSLGGSNEQFF. The chain links TRBV11-3 to TRBJ2-1; possible D gene TRBD2, 5 bases. This CDR3 comprises 13 residues. The V end lost 1 base, the J end lost 7 bases, and 8 bases lay between the germline ends. Germline CDR1 reads SGHNT; CDR2 reads YENEEA.

This clone was seen only once. This chain joins TRBV10-1 and TRBJ2-3, with 8 bases fitting TRBD1. Germline assignment: CDR1 WNHNN and CDR2 SYGVQD (reference sequence). The CDR3 has 14 residues. Trimming took 6 bases from V and 6 from J; bases not matched to a gene: 8. The CDR3 bases are TGCGCCAGCAGAGATCAGGGGGCATGGGATACGCAGTATTTT. It translates to CASRDQGAWDTQYF.

The genes are TRBV29-1 and TRBJ1-1; perhaps TRBD1 as D (5 bases). The CDR3 contains 15 residues. V lost 4 bases, J lost 0 bases, and 15 bases lay in between. Germline V gene sequence: CDR1 SQVTM, CDR2 ANQGSEA. The DNA of the CDR3 is TGCAGCGTTGCGGGGGGGGGAAGGCTGAACACTGAAGCTTTCTTT. It yields the protein CSVAGGGRLNTEAFF. The full variable domain, rest sourced from reference TRBV29-1 and TRBJ1-1, is SAVISQKPSRDICQRGTSLTIQCQVDSQVTMMFWYRQQPGQSLTLIATANQGSEATYESGFVIDKFPISRPNLTFSTLTVSNMSPEDSSIYLCSVAGGGRLNTEAFFGQGTRLTVV.

The chain carries TRBV29-1 and TRBJ2-1, with 12 bases fitting TRBD2. The ends lost 6 bases at V and 0 bases at J; junction bases unmatched: 18. Germline V gene lookup returns CDR1 SQVTM and CDR2 ANQGSEA. This CDR3 spans 20 amino acids. The CDR3 sequence is CSVEIPGLAGLTTSYNEQFF. In DNA form, the CDR3 reads TGCAGCGTCGAAATACCGGGACTAGCGGGTCTGACTACCTCCTACAATGAGCAGTTCTTC.

V is TRBV7-2 and J is TRBJ2-7; maybe TRBD2 (6 bases). The CDR3 loop spans 12 amino acids. Germline loops: CDR1 SGHTA, CDR2 FQGNSA. Trimming pared 8 bases from V and 3 bases from J, leaving 11 bases between. The CDR3 sequence: CASGRTIYEQYF. The CDR3 DNA follows: TGTGCCAGCGGGAGGACAATCTACGAGCAGTACTTC.

This chain connects TRBV7-2 to TRBJ1-1, with D uncertain. Germline CDR1 reads SGHTA; CDR2 reads FQGNSA. V lost 2 bases, J lost 7 bases, and 11 bases lay in between. This CDR3 has 13 residues. DNA of the CDR3: TGTGCCAGCAGCTTACGCCGGGCGGTTGAAGCTTTCTTT. Its protein product is CASSLRRAVEAFF. The full variable domain, with the rest looked up from reference TRBV7-2 and TRBJ1-1, is GAGVSQSPSNKVTEKGKDVELRCDPISGHTALYWYRQSLGQGLEFLIYFQGNSAPDKSGLPSDRFSAERTGGSVSTLTIQRTQQEDSAVYLCASSLRRAVEAFFGQGTRLTVV.

In DNA, the CDR3 is TGTGCCAGCAGCCAAGAGCTAGCGGGACCCTACGAGCAGTACTTC. It encodes CASSQELAGPYEQYF. This sequence joins TRBV4-2 and TRBJ2-7, with 9 bases that match TRBD2. V lost 0 bases and J lost 2; bases outside the gene matches: 2. The CDR3 has 15 amino acids. Germline V lookup: CDR1 LGHNA, CDR2 YNFKEQ.

This clone showed up just once. CDR3 residues: CASSIGQGPTGQYF. In DNA, the CDR3 is TGTGCCAGCAGCATCGGACAGGGCCCGACGGGGCAGTACTTC. The chain joins TRBV21-1 to TRBJ2-7; the DNA was not used to check the table's D call, TRBD1. TRBV21-1 represents a pseudogene. CDR3 length: 14 amino acids.